The 14 T cell receptor beta chains below all came from one sample that was sequenced in a study of shared clonotypes between healthy human individuals. Assay used: immunoSEQ multiplex PCR; TCRdb lists only in-frame clones, some missing. In the table there are under 2,000,000 clones, about 95% of which are singletons. Terminally differentiated effector memory CD45RA+ cells were excluded by CCR7 positive selection of CD45RO-negative cells. Material for sequencing was naive CD8+ T cells sorted from blood. All receptors derive from a man between 18 and 35 years old in good health.

V is TRBV19 and J is TRBJ2-2; possibly TRBD1 or TRBD2 for D (6 bases each). CDR3 size: 16 residues. Germline CDR1 LNHDA, CDR2 SQIVND (reference sequence). With 5 bases removed from V and 6 bases from J, the gap between germline ends came to 19 bases. The chain's CDR3 is CASSPFPSGGPGELFF. CDR3 bases: TGTGCCAGTAGTCCATTCCCCTCTGGGGGGCCCGGGGAGCTGTTTTTT. Looking up the rest from reference TRBV19 and TRBJ2-2 gives the full variable domain: DGGITQSPKYLFRKEGQNVTLSCEQNLNHDAMYWYRQDPGQGLRLIYYSQIVNDFQKGDIAEGYSVSREKKESFPLTVTSAQKNPTAFYLCASSPFPSGGPGELFFGEGSRLTVL.

CDR3 nucleotide sequence: TGCGCCAGCAGCCAAGAGGGACTAGCGGGAGGATCCACCGAGCAGTACTTC. It codes for CASSQEGLAGGSTEQYF. The genes are TRBV4-1 and TRBJ2-7, with 15 bases identical to TRBD2. Trimming removed 0 bases from V and 6 bases from J; junction bases left unmatched: 6. The CDR3 is made up of 17 amino acids. Per germline, CDR1 MGHRA and CDR2 YSYEKL.

V is TRBV4-1 and J is TRBJ2-7, with D possibly called TRBD1 or TRBD2 (5 bases each). Germline CDR1 is MGHRA and CDR2 is YSYEKL. V shed 4 bases and J shed 6 bases, with 13 bases lying between them. The CDR3 has 13 residues. In DNA, the CDR3 is TGCGCCAGCAGCCTCAGTGGGGGTCTCGAGCAGTACTTC. Residues: CASSLSGGLEQYF.

DNA for the CDR3: TGTGCCAGCAGCGCCATAGGGGGTGAGCAGTTCTTC. Protein sequence: CASSAIGGEQFF. V usage is TRBV27 and J usage is TRBJ2-1; D possibly corresponds to TRBD1 (6 bases). The germline V gene encodes CDR1 MNHEY and CDR2 SMNVEV (reference sequence). V gave up 6 bases and J gave up 9 bases, with 12 bases separating them. The CDR3 spans 12 residues.

The chain combines TRBV5-3 with TRBJ1-5; D not resolved. TRBV5-3 belongs to the ORF category, with a function that is uncertain. The V end was cut by 0 bases, the J end by 2 bases, with 15 bases between. This CDR3 contains 17 residues. Here the CDR3 DNA reads TGTGCCAGAAGCTTGGCCCAGCGTTTTGGGGGCAATCAGCCCCAGCATTTT. The encoded protein is CARSLAQRFGGNQPQHF.

This chain joins TRBV9 and TRBJ1-2; TRBD1 is a possible D gene (5 bases). The ends were cut back, 2 bases at V and 4 bases at J, with 15 bases in the middle. This CDR3 has 15 amino acids. In germline, CDR1 is SGDLS, CDR2 YYNGEE. This CDR3 reads CASSVGDDSAYGYTF. In DNA, the CDR3 is TGTGCCAGCAGCGTTGGGGACGACTCAGCCTATGGCTACACCTTC.

This sequence joins TRBV9 and TRBJ2-5, with 14 bases lining up with TRBD2. CDR3 length: 16 amino acids. The V and J ends lost 4 bases and 5 bases, in that order; junction bases with no gene match: 7. The V gene's germline CDR1 is SGDLS and CDR2 YYNGEE. The CDR3: CASSTGLAGGLETQYF. CDR3 DNA: TGTGCCAGCAGCACCGGACTAGCGGGGGGTCTGGAGACCCAGTACTTC.

The chain couples TRBV2 to TRBJ1-6, with TRBD1 as a possible D gene (5 bases). V lost 5 bases to trimming and J lost 4 bases, with 18 bases between them. Germline CDR1 is SNHLY and CDR2 is FYNNEI. The CDR3 has 17 amino acids. This CDR3 reads CASSYRDPLTYNSPLHF. CDR3 nucleotides: TGTGCCAGCAGTTATAGGGACCCTTTGACATATAATTCACCCCTCCACTTT.

This chain links TRBV6-6 with TRBJ2-3; D unclear. V dropped 7 bases and J dropped 0 bases, with 14 bases sitting between them. CDR1 is MNHNY and CDR2 is SVGAGI in the germline V gene (reference sequence). The CDR3 runs to 15 residues. This CDR3 is CASTEGASSTDTQYF. The CDR3, as DNA: TGTGCCAGCACCGAAGGCGCATCTAGCACAGATACGCAGTATTTT.

The rearrangement joins TRBV6-6 to TRBJ1-5; D might be TRBD1 (5 bases). CDR3 length equals 14 residues. Trimming left V 8 bases short and J 0 bases short, with 11 bases between. Per the germline V gene, CDR1 is MNHNY and CDR2 is SVGAGI (reference sequence). The chain's CDR3 is CASVGVYSNQPQHF. The CDR3 DNA reads as TGTGCCAGCGTAGGGGTATATAGCAATCAGCCCCAGCATTTT.

The chain joins TRBV9 to TRBJ1-1; D remains ambiguous. The ends were cut back, 4 bases at V and 5 bases at J, with 21 bases in the middle. The CDR3 spans 16 residues. The germline V gene has CDR1 SGDLS and CDR2 YYNGEE. The CDR3, as DNA: TGTGCCAGCAGCCCAGGAACGGGGATTGAATATACTGAAGCTTTCTTT. Residues: CASSPGTGIEYTEAFF. The whole variable domain, remainder taken from reference TRBV9 and TRBJ1-1, is DSGVTQTPKHLITATGQRVTLRCSPRSGDLSVYWYQQSLDQGLQFLIQYYNGEERAKGNILERFSAQQFPDLHSELNLSSLELGDSALYFCASSPGTGIEYTEAFFGQGTRLTVV.

Remarks on this clone: Other DNA sequences from this sample encode an identical CDR3 as well. The chain combines TRBV28 with TRBJ2-7, with D tentatively TRBD1 or TRBD2 (5 bases each). The germline V gene encodes CDR1 MDHEN and CDR2 SYDVKM. Trimming stripped 3 bases from V and 3 bases from J, with 9 bases between. This CDR3 has 13 amino acids. The CDR3 coding sequence is TGTGCCAGCAGTTTTACGGGGCTCTACGAGCAGTACTTC. It encodes CASSFTGLYEQYF.

Details on this clone: This CDR3 is also generated by other DNA sequences in the sample. This chain connects TRBV6-5 to TRBJ2-7; D ambiguous. This CDR3 region has 12 residues. The V end was cut by 5 bases, the J end by 0 bases, with 5 bases between. Germline V CDR1 and CDR2: MNHEY, SVGAGI. CDR3 DNA: TGTGCCAGCAGTACCCCCTCCTACGAGCAGTACTTC. This sequence encodes CASSTPSYEQYF.

Note on this clone: A read error may produce the germline difference seen at one junction end. The chain employs TRBV7-7 and TRBJ2-1; D gene uncertain. Germline CDR1 reads SSHAT; CDR2 reads FNYEAQ (reference sequence). The length of the CDR3 is 17 residues. For the CDR3, the DNA is TGTGCTAGCAGTTCCCTGGGCCCGGTGGCACAATTGGATGAGCAGTTCTTC. Its protein is CASSSLGPVAQLDEQFF.